This TCR beta chain stems from a study of control samples from healthy donors and cancer patients. Method: immunoSEQ multiplex PCR; TCRdb's copy keeps in-frame clones and lacks some. Altogether around 97,000 clones are present, about 89% being singletons, with the ten largest covering under 20%. Germline V gives CDR1 MGHRA, CDR2 YSYEKL. The CDR3 covers 14 residues. The V and J ends lost 0 bases and 1 base respectively, with 6 bases between them. Specimen: PBMCs. The clonotype originates from a man aged 60 to 69 with lung cancer. The V and J genes are TRBV4-1 and TRBJ1-1, with D unclear. DNA for the CDR3: TGCGCCAGCAGCCAAGACACCTGGAACACTGAAGCTTTCTTT. Encoded protein: CASSQDTWNTEAFF.